Listed below are T cell receptor beta chains from one sample, sequenced in a study of blood T cell repertoires in COVID-19. Sequencing used immunoSEQ multiplex PCR; TCRdb keeps in-frame clones, though not all of them. Of about 210,000 clones listed, approximately 91% are singletons. Sequencing was done on a sample of peripheral blood. The receptors derive from a woman in her 40s with acute or convalescent COVID-19. Both conserved end residues are part of each CDR3. A D gene is named only where the DNA matches it firmly. Expanded clones get a size class; other rows say once, few or many, or leave the size out.

clone_size	v_call	d_call	j_call	cdr3_aa	cdr3_nt
.	TRBV19	TRBD1	TRBJ1-2	CASSMIGRGQRGYTF	TGTGCCAGTAGTATGATTGGCAGGGGGCAGCGGGGCTACACCTTC
few	TRBV18	.	TRBJ1-2	CASSLGANYGYTF	TGTGCCAGCTCACTCGGGGCTAACTATGGCTACACCTTC
.	TRBV11-2	.	TRBJ2-3	CASSPAGNPTDTQYF	TGTGCCAGCAGCCCCGCGGGAAACCCCACAGATACGCAGTATTTT
.	TRBV2	.	TRBJ1-1	CASSAHRVGTEAFF	TGTGCCAGCAGTGCTCACAGGGTGGGCACTGAAGCTTTCTTT
.	TRBV19	.	TRBJ2-3	CASSRTYSTDTQYF	TGTGCCAGTAGTAGGACATATAGCACAGATACGCAGTATTTT
.	TRBV19	.	TRBJ2-2	CASRAGNTGELFF	TGTGCCAGTAGAGCGGGGAACACCGGGGAGCTGTTTTTT
.	TRBV19	.	TRBJ1-4	CASSPGLRSEKLFF	TGTGCCAGTTCCCCAGGGCTTCGAAGTGAAAAACTGTTTTTT
.	TRBV30	.	TRBJ1-1	CAWSGGAGGAEAFF	TGTGCCTGGAGTGGCGGGGCCGGAGGGGCTGAAGCTTTCTTT
.	TRBV7-9	TRBD1	TRBJ2-1	CASYRGRGNEQFF	TGTGCCAGTTACAGGGGGCGGGGTAATGAGCAGTTCTTC
.	TRBV27	TRBD1	TRBJ2-5	CASRQGVEGTQYF	TGTGCCAGCAGACAGGGGGTGGAGGGGACCCAGTACTTC
.	TRBV30	.	TRBJ1-2	CAWSPGEWDGYTF	TGTGCCTGGAGTCCCGGGGAATGGGATGGCTACACCTTC
once	TRBV6-5	.	TRBJ1-3	CASSRGSFSGNTIYF	TGTGCCAGCAGCCGGGGGAGCTTCTCTGGAAACACCATATATTTT
few	TRBV27	.	TRBJ2-2	CASSAQGLGGELFF	TGTGCCAGCAGTGCACAGGGTTTGGGCGGGGAGCTGTTTTTT